One TCR beta chain is described in this entry. These data come from a study of sequential checkpoint blockade in melanoma. Study-wide context: Patients were randomized 1:1 to nivolumab-then-ipilimumab or ipilimumab-then-nivolumab first-line.

Here immunoSEQ multiplex PCR was the method, and the copy in TCRdb shows in-frame clones only, minus some. The sample lists 4,000 to 6,000 clones; about three quarters were seen once. Germline-derived CDR1 and CDR2 are MGHRA and YSYEKL. The CDR3 spans 13 residues. Trimming cost V 3 bases and J 7 bases, with 13 bases left between them. Treatment: randomized to nivolumab then ipilimumab (arm A) or the reverse (arm B). Live CD3+CD8+ CD19− CD56− cells were sorted from PBMCs. This clonotype was sampled from a human donor with melanoma. The chain joins TRBV4-1 to TRBJ2-7; TRBD1 might be the D (6 bases). The source material was CD8+ T cells sorted from blood (inferred from file names), sampled from a patient given nivolumab and ipilimumab in sequence. This CDR3 reads CASSHLTGSEQYF. CDR3 in DNA: TGCGCCAGCAGCCACCTTACAGGGAGTGAGCAGTACTTC.